This T cell receptor (beta chain) came from a study of shared clonotypes between healthy human individuals. The CDR3 totals 14 residues. The V gene's germline CDR1 is SNHLY and CDR2 FYNNEI. J gave up 10 bases and V 5 bases, and 10 bases lay outside the gene matches. Repertoires were generated with immunoSEQ multiplex PCR, while TCRdb's copy carries only in-frame clones and drops some. The data contain around 1 million clones, 76% of them singletons. Input material: memory CD4+ T cells sorted from blood. Subset here: CD45RA-negative fraction. This sequence originates from a man aged 18 to 29 in good health. J is TRBJ2-1 and V is TRBV2; 8 bases are shared with TRBD1. This CDR3 reads CASSTSSGTGEQFF. The CDR3 bases are TGTGCCAGCAGTACTAGTTCAGGGACAGGCGAGCAGTTCTTC.